Shown below are 9 T cell receptor beta chains from a single sample sequenced in a study of PD-1 blockade in classical Hodgkin lymphoma. Time point defined: cycle 4 day 1 (C4D1), after less than 7 weeks of nivolumab. Each patient experienced a relapse that followed autologous stem cell transplantation, and brentuximab vedotin exposure varied. Thawed PBMCs underwent magnetic negative selection to yield purified CD4+ T cells. Generated by immunoSEQ multiplex PCR, the TCRdb table keeps only in-frame clones and is missing some. The sample has 30,000 to 35,000 clones, roughly 80% seen once. Here the sequenced sample was CD4+ T cells from blood, taken before the fourth cycle of nivolumab. These receptor sequences come from a human donor with classical Hodgkin lymphoma.

This clone was seen only once. J is TRBJ2-5 and V is TRBV28; D not resolved. Germline CDR1 reads MDHEN; CDR2 reads SYDVKM. Between the trimmed V and J ends, which lost 6 bases and 3 bases, there was a span of 5 bases. This CDR3 has 11 residues. The CDR3: CASRQKETQYF. The CDR3 bases are TGTGCCAGCAGGCAGAAAGAGACCCAGTACTTC.

The rearrangement uses TRBV7-2 and TRBJ2-1; weak D call: TRBD1 (5 bases). Trimming stripped 5 bases from V and 10 bases from J, with 12 bases between. The CDR3 totals 12 residues. Germline V gene lookup returns CDR1 SGHTA and CDR2 FQGNSA. The CDR3 loop is CASSGRVREQFF. CDR3 sequence (DNA): TGTGCCAGCAGCGGCAGGGTGCGGGAGCAGTTCTTC. Complete variable domain (other parts from reference TRBV7-2 and TRBJ2-1): GAGVSQSPSNKVTEKGKDVELRCDPISGHTALYWYRQSLGQGLEFLIYFQGNSAPDKSGLPSDRFSAERTGGSVSTLTIQRTQQEDSAVYLCASSGRVREQFFGPGTRLTVL.

The J gene is TRBJ2-6, the V gene TRBV7-2; no firm D call. Per the germline V gene, CDR1 is SGHTA and CDR2 is FQGNSA. Trimming cost V 1 base and J 0 bases, with 10 bases left between them. The CDR3 runs to 17 residues. The CDR3 reads CASSLVGPGSGANVLTF. As DNA, the CDR3 is TGTGCCAGCAGCTTAGTTGGGCCAGGCTCTGGGGCCAACGTCCTGACTTTC.

The CDR3 loop reads CASSLGGETGELFF. CDR3 coding DNA: TGTGCCAGCAGTTTAGGTGGGGAAACCGGGGAGCTGTTTTTT. The chain couples TRBV28 to TRBJ2-2; D remains unclear. The germline CDR1 and CDR2 sequences are MDHEN and SYDVKM. The CDR3 spans 14 residues. The germline V and J ends were trimmed by 2 bases and 5 bases, with 9 bases remaining between them.

This clone has just a few counts. An end of the junction does not agree with germline; a read error may underlie this. The CDR3 sequence is CASTQSGGRDSTLHF. The DNA of the CDR3 is TGTGCCAGCACTCAAAGCGGGGGCCGAGATTCAACCCTCCACTTT. The chain employs TRBV25-1 and TRBJ1-6, with D possibly matching TRBD1 (6 bases). Germline CDR1 and CDR2: MGHDK and SYGVNS. CDR3 length equals 15 residues.

This chain links TRBV15 with TRBJ2-7, with 11 positions matching TRBD2. Germline CDR1 is LNHNV and CDR2 is YYDKDF (reference sequence). V was pared by 3 bases and J by 4 bases, with 8 bases of the junction left unmatched. The CDR3 runs 16 residues. This CDR3 reads CATSSAIAGGRYEQYF. CDR3 nucleotide sequence: TGTGCCACCAGCAGCGCCATAGCGGGGGGGCGGTACGAGCAGTACTTC.

The chain has TRBV5-1 and TRBJ2-7; a possible D gene is TRBD2 (7 bases). The ends were cut back, 4 bases at V and 4 bases at J, with 21 bases in the middle. The CDR3 is 16 amino acids. Germline loops: CDR1 SGHRS, CDR2 YFSETQ. The CDR3 DNA follows: TGCGCCAGCAGCCGGTCGTTATCAGGGGAGGGATACGAGCAGTACTTC. This codes for CASSRSLSGEGYEQYF.

J is TRBJ2-5 and V is TRBV30, with unresolved D. With the DNA end fitting TRBJ2-7 better, the J assignment may be wrong. The germline V gene encodes CDR1 GTSNPN and CDR2 SVGIG (reference sequence). CDR3 size: 12 residues. The CDR3 spells CAWDKSSYEQYF. CDR3 nucleotide sequence: TGTGCCTGGGACAAGTCGTCCTACGAGCAGTACTTC.

This clone was observed a single time. J is TRBJ1-1 and V is TRBV7-2; no clear D. Germline lookup yields CDR1 SGHTA and CDR2 FQGNSA. With 5 bases removed from V and 3 bases from J, the gap between germline ends came to 16 bases. The CDR3 contains 15 residues. The CDR3 reads CASSQRVGSYTEAFF. In nucleotides, the CDR3 is TGTGCCAGCAGCCAACGAGTGGGCTCTTACACTGAAGCTTTCTTT. Based on the CDR3 plus reference TRBV7-2 and TRBJ1-1, the full variable domain is GAGVSQSPSNKVTEKGKDVELRCDPISGHTALYWYRQSLGQGLEFLIYFQGNSAPDKSGLPSDRFSAERTGGSVSTLTIQRTQQEDSAVYLCASSQRVGSYTEAFFGQGTRLTVV.